The T cell receptor (beta chain) under discussion was sequenced for a study of neoadjuvant anti-PD-1 for oral cavity cancer (dated by TCRdb to about 2021). Background for the entire study: Three to four biweekly doses of nivolumab at 3 mg/kg were mostly administered to patients before curative-intent surgical resection. A fourth nivolumab dose was given around day 43 to patients without progression, and definitive surgical resection was performed in those patients on days 50-56. Under RECIST 1.1, a patient counted as a responder if showing complete response, partial response or stable disease, and as a non-responder if showing progression. A roughly 30% response rate was observed in the parent correlative cohort, in which 12 patients were included.

As concerns this clone: Its antigen has not been determined. Base-call qualities are not available, and no considerably larger clone is one nucleotide away.

General conclusions and limits of the study: A higher pretreatment blood Treg/Th17 ratio correlated with both higher pretreatment blood TCRbeta clonality and lower post-treatment tumor TCRbeta clonality. Only a few patients per response group were included in the TCR analyses, and larger cohorts for validation were called for by the authors. After neoadjuvant nivolumab, T cell clonality (Gini index) in PBMCs was significantly higher in non-responders than in responders.

PBMC libraries used mostly around 500 ng of input genomic DNA for deep sequencing, with six replicates per sample. The immunoSEQ hsTCRbeta kit was used to prepare TCRbeta libraries according to the manufacturer's instructions. Sequencing of the completed libraries took place using an Illumina NovaSeq 6000 S4 flow cell after they had been pooled to about 3 nM. The published analysis was carried out like this. Raw data preprocessing and quality control were performed with the immunoSEQ Analyzer. The analysis was restricted to productive rearrangements, with each unique CDR3 amino acid sequence defining a clonotype. Using the R package tcR, the researchers computed the Gini-Simpson index as their estimate of repertoire clonality. Gini indices were compared with Student's t test, and associations with tumor size change were assessed by Pearson correlation. Held by TCRdb, this immuneACCESS table contains in-frame sequences only and omits some clones. Under half of the omission traces to an unresolved V gene where checked; the cause of the rest is unknown. V and J calls and clone size are those listed in that table; D and trimming were worked out from the DNA. The sample contains some 14,000 clones, around 70% of them found a single time. The ten largest clones represent 2.5% to 3% of the sample.

The time point label corresponds to: after neoadjuvant nivolumab, at surgical resection. Patients had been newly diagnosed with stage II-IVA oral cavity squamous cell carcinoma, and no prior systemic or radiation treatment had been given to the patients. The cohort was composed of patients with HPV-negative, locally advanced oral cavity squamous cell carcinoma. Peripheral blood mononuclear cells were analyzed directly and were not maintained or expanded in culture. Samples came from a longitudinal correlative study of a single-arm phase II trial of neoadjuvant nivolumab in oral cavity squamous cell carcinoma. Genomic DNA-based TCRbeta sequencing was performed on subject-matched pre- and post-treatment PBMCs and tumors from three responders and three non-responders. Peripheral blood mononuclear cells were collected before nivolumab treatment and again after treatment, at the time of surgery. Genomic DNA was isolated from PBMCs using the Maxwell RSC DNA from Cells kit.

This receptor was obtained from a person aged 40-85 years with oral cavity squamous cell carcinoma. The sample consisted of PBMCs, taken after nivolumab (anti-PD-1) treatment.

The CDR3 here reads CASSQGILGAFF. Read as DNA, the sequence is TGTGCCAGCAGCCAAGGGATTTTAGGAGCTTTCTTT. The chain joins TRBV14 to TRBJ1-1, with an unclear D gene assignment. V drops 1 base and J drops 10 bases, leaving 10 bases in between. CDR3 length: 12 amino acids, cysteine to phenylalanine. CDR3 DNA only is kept here, 36 bases in frame from base 1. Sequences SGHDN (CDR1) and FVKESK (CDR2) are obtained from the germline V gene. This CDR3, with the reference TRBV14 and TRBJ1-1 proteins standing in past its ends, gives the full variable domain EAGVTQFPSHSVIEKGQTVTLRCDPISGHDNLYWYRRVMGKEIKFLLHFVKESKQDESGMPNNRFLAERTGGTYSTLKVQPAELEDSGVYFCASSQGILGAFFGQGTRLTVV.